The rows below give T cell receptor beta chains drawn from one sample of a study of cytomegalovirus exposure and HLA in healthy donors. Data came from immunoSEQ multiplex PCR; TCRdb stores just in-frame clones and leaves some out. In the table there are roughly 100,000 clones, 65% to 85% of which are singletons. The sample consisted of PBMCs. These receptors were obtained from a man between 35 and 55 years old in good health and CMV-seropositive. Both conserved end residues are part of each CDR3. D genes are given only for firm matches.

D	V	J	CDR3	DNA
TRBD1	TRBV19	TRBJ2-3	CASSTRDRGPDTQYF	TGTGCCAGTAGCACCCGGGACAGGGGACCAGATACGCAGTATTTT
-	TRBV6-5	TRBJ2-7	CASRPGVRNEQYF	TGTGCCAGCAGACCAGGGGTTAGGAACGAGCAGTACTTC
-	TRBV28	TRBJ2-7	CASSLQPRDEQYF	TGTGCCAGCAGTTTGCAGCCTCGGGACGAGCAGTACTTC
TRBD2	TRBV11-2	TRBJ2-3	CASSLSGLASGGRADTQYF	TGTGCCAGCAGCTTATCGGGGCTCGCTAGCGGGGGTCGCGCAGATACGCAGTATTTT
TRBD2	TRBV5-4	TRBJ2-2	CASGAGAGELFF	TGTGCCAGCGGGGCGGGAGCCGGGGAGCTGTTTTTT
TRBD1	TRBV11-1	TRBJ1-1	CASSLERDRRDTEAFF	TGTGCCAGCAGCTTAGAGAGGGACAGGAGGGACACTGAAGCTTTCTTT
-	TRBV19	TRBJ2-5	CASRVRGNQETQYF	TGTGCCAGTAGGGTGCGGGGTAACCAAGAGACCCAGTACTTC
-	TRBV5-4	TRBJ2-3	CASSLARASTDTQYF	TGTGCCAGCAGCTTGGCCAGGGCTAGCACAGATACGCAGTATTTT
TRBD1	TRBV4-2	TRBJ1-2	CASSQPGQAARDGYTF	TGTGCCAGCAGCCAACCGGGACAGGCGGCACGGGATGGCTACACCTTC
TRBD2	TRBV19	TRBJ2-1	CASTPSGAGEVNEQFF	TGTGCCAGTACTCCGTCCGGGGCGGGAGAAGTGAATGAGCAGTTCTTC